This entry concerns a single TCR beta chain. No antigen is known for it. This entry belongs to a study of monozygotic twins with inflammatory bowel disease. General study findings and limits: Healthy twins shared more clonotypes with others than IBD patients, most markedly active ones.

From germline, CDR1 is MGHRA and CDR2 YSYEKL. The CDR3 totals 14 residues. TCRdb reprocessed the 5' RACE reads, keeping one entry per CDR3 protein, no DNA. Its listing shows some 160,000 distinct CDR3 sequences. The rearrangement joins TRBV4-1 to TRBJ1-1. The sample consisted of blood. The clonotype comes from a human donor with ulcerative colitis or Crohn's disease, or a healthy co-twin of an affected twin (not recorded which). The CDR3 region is CASRTEALNTEAFF.